These 22 T cell receptor beta chains were sequenced from one sample in a study of blood T cell repertoires in COVID-19. Here immunoSEQ multiplex PCR was the method, and the copy in TCRdb shows in-frame clones only, minus some. The table includes 240,000 or so clones, about 70% detected once. The sample comprised peripheral blood. The source is a woman of 80 years or more with acute or convalescent COVID-19.

V and J are TRBV21-1 and TRBJ2-7; the table's D call of TRBD1 was not tested on the DNA. TRBV21-1 is given as a pseudogene. The CDR3 is made up of 15 amino acids. The CDR3 nucleotides read TGTGCCAGCAGCAAAGATGTGGACAGGAGGTACGAGCAGTACTTC. This codes for CASSKDVDRRYEQYF.

This clone was recorded once. The chain couples TRBV19 to TRBJ2-7, with 10 bases that match TRBD2. Germline lookup yields CDR1 LNHDA and CDR2 SQIVND (reference sequence). This CDR3 comprises 14 residues. Unmatched junction bases numbered 1, after V lost 2 bases and J lost 3 bases. The DNA for the CDR3 is TGTGCCAGTAGTATAAAGCGGGAGGGCTACGAGCAGTACTTC. This gives the protein CASSIKREGYEQYF. Drawing the rest from reference TRBV19 and TRBJ2-7, the complete variable domain is DGGITQSPKYLFRKEGQNVTLSCEQNLNHDAMYWYRQDPGQGLRLIYYSQIVNDFQKGDIAEGYSVSREKKESFPLTVTSAQKNPTAFYLCASSIKREGYEQYFGPGTRLTVT.

This sequence joins TRBV5-6 and TRBJ2-1; 13 bases agree with TRBD2. Per the germline V gene, CDR1 is SGHDT and CDR2 is YYEEEE. V lost 4 bases, J lost 5 bases, and 15 bases stayed unmatched. This CDR3 is 19 amino acids long. The CDR3 DNA is TGTGCCAGCAGCGGGCCCTTCGGACTAGCGGGAGTGGACCACAATGAGCAGTTCTTC. Translation: CASSGPFGLAGVDHNEQFF.

Comments on this clone: An end of the junction differs from the germline gene, which may be a read error. This chain uses TRBV3-1 (or the pseudogene TRBV3-2) with TRBJ2-5, with 8 bases identical to TRBD2. Germline CDR1 and CDR2: LGHDT and YNNKEL (reference sequence). The CDR3 runs to 15 residues. CDR3 in amino acids: CASSPWTSHQQTQYF. The CDR3 bases are TGTGCCAGCAGCCCATGGACTAGCCACCAACAGACCCAGTACTTC.

This clone was seen a handful of times. V usage is TRBV7-9 and J usage is TRBJ1-1; 7 nucleotides agree with TRBD1. Per the germline V gene, CDR1 is SEHNR and CDR2 is FQNEAQ (reference sequence). V lost 4 bases to trimming and J lost 4 bases; unmatched junction nucleotides: 9. The CDR3 length is 15 residues. CDR3 bases: TGTGCCAGCAGCTCTTTTACACAGGGGATCACTGAAGCTTTCTTT. Protein: CASSSFTQGITEAFF.

The sample holds a few counts of this clone. The J gene is TRBJ1-6, the V gene TRBV6-5; D is undetermined. Trimming took 6 bases from V and 7 from J, leaving 10 bases between them. CDR1 MNHEY and CDR2 SVGAGI come from the germline V gene. This CDR3 has 13 amino acids. The CDR3 DNA sequence: TGTGCCAGCAGGGGAGGTCAGAATTCACCCCTCCACTTT. Translation gives CASRGGQNSPLHF.

The V gene is TRBV18, the J gene TRBJ2-2; D call uncertain. Trimming cost V 1 base and J 1 base, with 4 bases left between them. This CDR3 spans 14 amino acids. Germline V CDR1 and CDR2: KGHSH, LQKENI. The CDR3 DNA is TGTGCCAGCTCACCACAGCAGAACACCGGGGAGCTGTTTTTT. Translation: CASSPQQNTGELFF.

This clone was detected only a few times. The sample contains more than one DNA sequence encoding this CDR3. The chain is built from TRBV2 and TRBJ2-5; 9 bases match TRBD1. The length of the CDR3 is 14 residues. Trimming removed 3 bases from V and 3 bases from J; junction bases left unmatched: 2. Germline CDR1 is SNHLY and CDR2 is FYNNEI. The chain's CDR3 is CASSDRTGEETQYF. The CDR3 DNA reads as TGTGCCAGCAGTGATAGGACAGGGGAAGAGACCCAGTACTTC.

The V gene is TRBV7-2, the J gene TRBJ1-2; tentatively, D is TRBD1 (6 bases). There are 14 residues in the CDR3. With 1 base removed from V and 7 bases from J, the gap between germline ends came to 13 bases. The V gene's germline CDR1 is SGHTA and CDR2 FQGNSA. This CDR3 is CASSLEGGRAGYTF. The CDR3 DNA follows: TGTGCCAGCAGCTTAGAAGGGGGGAGGGCTGGCTACACCTTC.

This clone came up once. This chain links TRBV7-2 with TRBJ2-1; 13 bases fit TRBD2. The V segment lost 3 bases and the J segment 9 bases; nucleotides outside the gene matches: 2. This CDR3 has 14 residues. CDR1 is SGHTA and CDR2 is FQGNSA in the germline V gene. The CDR3 nucleotides are TGTGCCAGCAGCTTGACTAGCGGGGGGCTTGAGCAGTTCTTC. This translates into CASSLTSGGLEQFF.

Here the CDR3 reads CASSRSGTGVQGYTF. As DNA, the CDR3 is TGTGCCAGCAGCCGTTCCGGGACAGGGGTACAGGGCTACACCTTC. The V gene is TRBV3-1 (or the pseudogene TRBV3-2), the J gene TRBJ1-2; 10 positions match TRBD1. CDR1 is LGHDT and CDR2 is YNNKEL in the germline V gene (reference sequence). V lost 4 bases and J lost 8; bases outside the gene matches: 10. This CDR3 is 15 amino acids long.

CDR3 in DNA: TGTGCCAGCAGCCAGAAACAGGGGCACACTGAAGCTTTCTTT. It specifies CASSQKQGHTEAFF. The chain joins TRBV3-1 (or the pseudogene TRBV3-2) to TRBJ1-1, with 7 positions matching TRBD1. The V gene end was trimmed by 3 bases and the J gene end by 3 bases; junction bases not matched to a gene: 4. CDR3 length: 14 amino acids. CDR1 is LGHDT, CDR2 YNNKEL, per germline (reference sequence).

The rearrangement joins TRBV7-2 to TRBJ1-2; D is ambiguous. Germline loops: CDR1 SGHTA, CDR2 FQGNSA. Trimming removed 1 base from V and 4 bases from J, with 13 bases in between. There are 15 residues in the CDR3. CDR3 in amino acids: CASSLDRQAVYGYTF. The CDR3 nucleotides are TGTGCCAGCAGCTTAGATCGCCAGGCCGTCTATGGCTACACCTTC.

This clone was seen a few times. The sample holds other DNA sequences that translate to the same CDR3. The chain employs TRBV12-3 or TRBV12-4 and TRBJ2-5; 8 nucleotides align to TRBD1. The J segment lost 4 bases and the V segment lost 6 bases, leaving 4 bases of the junction unmatched. The CDR3 is 13 residues long. CDR3 sequence (DNA): TGTGCCAGCAGCCGCACAGGGGGAGAGACCCAGTACTTC. Its protein product is CASSRTGGETQYF.

In this sample, this clone turned up a few times. This chain uses TRBV13 with TRBJ2-7, with 10 bases aligning to TRBD2. The J segment lost 4 bases and the V segment lost 5 bases, leaving 11 bases of the junction unmatched. Per germline, CDR1 PRHDT and CDR2 FYEKMQ (reference sequence). The CDR3 length is 16 residues. The CDR3: CASSRPFSGRAYEQYF. For the CDR3, the DNA is TGTGCCAGCAGCCGCCCGTTCAGCGGGAGGGCTTACGAGCAGTACTTC.

The chain has TRBV5-1 and TRBJ2-7, with D perhaps TRBD1 (6 bases). CDR3 length: 14 residues. Trimming removed 0 bases from V and 4 bases from J, with 11 bases in between. Germline V gene lookup returns CDR1 SGHRS and CDR2 YFSETQ. The CDR3 DNA sequence: TGCGCCAGCAGCTTGGGACAGGCGGTTTACGAGCAGTACTTC. This sequence encodes CASSLGQAVYEQYF.

The chain uses TRBV7-9 and TRBJ1-3, with TRBD1 as a possible D gene (5 bases). The ends were cut back, 5 bases at V and 0 bases at J, with 14 bases in the middle. Germline V gene data show CDR1 as SEHNR and CDR2 as FQNEAQ (reference sequence). The length of the CDR3 is 16 residues. The CDR3 region has the DNA TGTGCCAGCAGCAATAGTTGGGGCAGCTCTGGAAACACCATATATTTT. It specifies CASSNSWGSSGNTIYF.

This clone was seen once. The rearrangement links TRBV6-6 to TRBJ1-1; D is perhaps TRBD1 (5 bases). Germline CDR1 and CDR2: MNHNY and SVGAGI (reference sequence). V was cut by 5 bases and J by 5 bases, with 21 bases left in between. This CDR3 comprises 16 residues. The CDR3 bases are TGTGCCAGCAGTCCCCCAGGGCTTCGGAAGGGGACTGAAGCTTTCTTT. Residues: CASSPPGLRKGTEAFF.

The rearrangement joins TRBV10-2 to TRBJ1-5; D gene unclear. V lost 2 bases and J lost 3, with 11 bases in between. Germline V lookup: CDR1 WSHSY, CDR2 SAAADI. The CDR3 extends over 15 amino acids. The CDR3 sequence is CASSEGGLVNQPQHF. CDR3 DNA: TGCGCCAGCAGTGAGGGAGGGCTGGTCAATCAGCCCCAGCATTTT.

The chain has TRBV4-3 and TRBJ1-1; D unclear. V shed 0 bases and J shed 3 bases, with 8 bases lying between them. The CDR3 runs 14 residues. Germline loops: CDR1 LGHNA, CDR2 YSLEER. CDR3 in DNA: TGCGCCAGCAGCCAAGACCCGCGAGACACTGAAGCTTTCTTT. Amino acids: CASSQDPRDTEAFF.

This clone was recorded a few times. The chain joins TRBV6-5 to TRBJ2-7; the D gene is possibly TRBD1 (6 bases). CDR1 is MNHEY and CDR2 is SVGAGI in the germline V gene. The CDR3 consists of 11 residues. V gave up 8 bases and J gave up 6 bases, with 11 bases separating them. CDR3 bases: TGTGCCAGCCGGACAGCCAGCGAGCAGTACTTC. It specifies CASRTASEQYF.

The sample holds a few counts of this clone. This chain connects TRBV7-9 to TRBJ2-5; 7 bases match TRBD2. The germline V gene encodes CDR1 SEHNR and CDR2 FQNEAQ (reference sequence). The length of the CDR3 is 15 residues. Trimming took 8 bases from V and 4 from J; bases not matched to a gene: 13. For the CDR3, the DNA is TGTGCCAGCTCCCTCTCTTCGGGGGAGGGAGAGACCCAGTACTTC. Its translation: CASSLSSGEGETQYF. The whole variable domain, remainder taken from reference TRBV7-9 and TRBJ2-5, is DTGVSQNPRHKITKRGQNVTFRCDPISEHNRLYWYRQTLGQGPEFLTYFQNEAQLEKSRLLSDRFSAERPKGSFSTLEIQRTEQGDSAMYLCASSLSSGEGETQYFGPGTRLLVL.